The present T cell receptor (beta chain) was sequenced within a study of blood T cell repertoires in COVID-19. Sequencing used immunoSEQ multiplex PCR; TCRdb keeps in-frame clones, though not all of them. The table shows nearly 300,000 clones, with roughly 90% occurring only once. In this sample, this clone turned up once. The source is a woman in her fifties or sixties who had been exposed to COVID-19. Sequences were obtained from PBMCs or T cells enriched from blood (not recorded which).

This chain's CDR3 is CASSQAGEGNTEAFF. CDR3 nucleotide sequence: TGTGCCAGCAGCCAAGCAGGGGAAGGAAACACTGAAGCTTTCTTT. V usage is TRBV14 and J usage is TRBJ1-1; perhaps TRBD1 as D (6 bases). The CDR3 covers 15 residues. CDR1 SGHDN and CDR2 FVKESK come from the germline V gene. V was pared by 1 base and J by 2 bases, with 11 bases between.